This T cell receptor (beta chain) was recorded in a study of PD-L1 blockade in urothelial cancer. Study in general: Beginning around 2014, patients received atezolizumab, given as 1,200 mg intravenously every 3 weeks. Each participant's history included 0 to 3 prior chemotherapy regimens. Analyzed time points were 3 weeks (second dose) and 6 weeks after therapy began. Blood gave a median about 150,000 T cells.

The assay was immunoSEQ multiplex PCR, and TCRdb's table has in-frame clones only and misses some. The table records roughly 50,000 clones, about four fifths of them present only once. Time point here: peripheral blood 6 weeks after treatment start. Germline loops: CDR1 SGHNT, CDR2 YENEEA. Deletions cut 3 bases from V and 1 base from J, with 6 bases between. This CDR3 has 13 residues. This clone has a handful of counts. Specimen: PBMCs, collected around atezolizumab (anti-PD-L1) treatment. The chain couples TRBV11-3 to TRBJ1-1; D unclear. The receptor comes from a man between 70 and 80 years old with urothelial cancer. The CDR3, as DNA: TGTGCCAGCAGCTTTCAGGAGAACACTGAAGCTTTCTTT. Translating it yields CASSFQENTEAFF.